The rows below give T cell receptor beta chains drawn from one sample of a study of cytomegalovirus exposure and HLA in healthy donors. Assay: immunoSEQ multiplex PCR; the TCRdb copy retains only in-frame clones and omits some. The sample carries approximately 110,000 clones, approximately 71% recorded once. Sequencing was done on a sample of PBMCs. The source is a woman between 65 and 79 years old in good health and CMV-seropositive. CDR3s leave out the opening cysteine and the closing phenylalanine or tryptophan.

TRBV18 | ASSPPQGKHTEAF
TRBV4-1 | ASSQDPAGGHQETQY
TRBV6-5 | ASSLKPGWSNQPQH
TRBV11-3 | ASSSGQGKGETQY
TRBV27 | ASSLPGWPQH
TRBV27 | ASRAGQVGNTIY
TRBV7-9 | ASSLVEGNTEAF
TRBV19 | ASNDRWGQETQY
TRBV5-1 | ASSRSSGGAETQY
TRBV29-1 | SVEQMNTEAF
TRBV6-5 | AVRRGGLDTGELF
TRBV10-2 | ASVTGSGANVLT
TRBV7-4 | ASSFLDTGDQPQH
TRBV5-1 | ASSSWADSEKLF
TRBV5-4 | ASSLDRGRETEAF
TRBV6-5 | ASTALTGGQPQH
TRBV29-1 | SVWTGGLSGANVLT
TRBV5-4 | ASSLPRTGSAANVLT
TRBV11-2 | ASSDSGLSGYT
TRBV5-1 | ASSLDPGLNYGYT
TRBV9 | ASSVGTGPEAF